This T cell receptor (beta chain) is drawn from a study of blood T cell repertoires in COVID-19. Sequencing used immunoSEQ multiplex PCR; TCRdb keeps in-frame clones, though not all of them. This sample yields roughly 140,000 clones, of which more than 80% are seen a single time; 9.5% to 11% belongs to the top ten. This clone was found once. V gave up 2 bases and J gave up 7 bases, with 12 bases separating them. CDR3 length: 14 amino acids. The rearrangement joins TRBV6-7 to TRBJ1-5; tentatively, D is TRBD1 (5 bases). TRBV6-7 is assigned to the ORF class and has an uncertain function. This receptor was obtained from a woman older than 75 with acute or convalescent COVID-19. The specimen was peripheral blood. The CDR3 is CASSYGQGGQPQHF. DNA of the CDR3: TGTGCCAGCAGTTACGGTCAGGGCGGCCAGCCCCAGCATTTT.